The 7 T cell receptor beta chains in this list originate from one sample, sequenced in a study of long-term antiretroviral therapy in people with HIV. The immunoSEQ assay was v3.0, run at survey level. Generated by immunoSEQ multiplex PCR, the TCRdb table keeps only in-frame clones and is missing some. The table shows just under 20,000 clones, with over 70% occurring only once. Sample: unsorted PBMCs, taken 0.5 years before starting antiretroviral therapy. These TCRs come from a man younger than 30 with HIV.

V and J are TRBV14 and TRBJ1-1; TRBD1 is a possible D gene (5 bases). CDR1 and CDR2 from the germline V gene are SGHDN and FVKESK. The CDR3 contains 16 residues. With 1 base removed from V and 5 bases from J, the gap between germline ends came to 17 bases. The CDR3 DNA is TGTGCCAGCAGCCAAGGTTCTTCCCGGGGGAGGACTGAAGCTTTCTTT. Its translation: CASSQGSSRGRTEAFF. The complete variable domain, with remaining parts taken from reference TRBV14 and TRBJ1-1, reads EAGVTQFPSHSVIEKGQTVTLRCDPISGHDNLYWYRRVMGKEIKFLLHFVKESKQDESGMPNNRFLAERTGGTYSTLKVQPAELEDSGVYFCASSQGSSRGRTEAFFGQGTRLTVV.

V usage is TRBV21-1 and J usage is TRBJ1-4. TRBV21-1 is reported as a pseudogene. The CDR3 covers 16 residues. CDR3 nucleotides: TGTGCCAGCAGCAAAAAGGGGACTCCCCTGGGAGGGAAACTGTTTTTT. It specifies CASSKKGTPLGGKLFF.

In this sample, this clone turned up once. The chain is built from TRBV5-4 and TRBJ1-5; D is unresolved. The CDR3 is 14 residues long. Per germline, CDR1 SGHNT and CDR2 YYREEE (reference sequence). V was shortened by 3 bases and J by 9 bases, with 16 bases between the two germline ends. CDR3: CASSYAGNAAPQHF. In nucleotides, the CDR3 is TGTGCCAGCAGCTACGCCGGGAACGCTGCGCCCCAGCATTTT.

This chain's CDR3 is CASSLYTGPPTNEKLFF. The CDR3 DNA follows: TGTGCCAGCAGTTTATACACAGGGCCCCCAACTAATGAAAAACTGTTTTTT. J is TRBJ1-4 and V is TRBV27, with D perhaps TRBD1 (6 bases). Deletions cut 1 base from V and 0 bases from J, with 12 bases between. This CDR3 is 17 amino acids long. Germline assignment: CDR1 MNHEY and CDR2 SMNVEV (reference sequence).

DNA of the CDR3: TGTGCCAGTAGTATAGGCTCCGGGACAGGGGATGAAAAACTGTTTTTT. Its protein is CASSIGSGTGDEKLFF. V gene TRBV19 combines with J gene TRBJ1-4; 10 nucleotides align to TRBD1. CDR3 length: 16 residues. V lost 1 base and J lost 6; bases outside the gene matches: 5. CDR1 is LNHDA, CDR2 SQIVND, per germline (reference sequence).

The genes are TRBV27 and TRBJ2-2, with D uncertain. The V gene's germline CDR1 is MNHEY and CDR2 SMNVEV (reference sequence). V was shortened by 2 bases and J by 4 bases, with 5 bases between the two germline ends. CDR3 length: 13 residues. CDR3 in DNA: TGTGCCAGCAGTTTACCCAGCACCGGGGAGCTGTTTTTT. The encoded protein is CASSLPSTGELFF.

J is TRBJ2-7 and V is TRBV7-6; D ambiguous. Trimming shortened V by 4 bases and J by 4 bases, and 11 bases separated the two germline ends. CDR1 is SGHVS and CDR2 is FNYEAQ in the germline V gene. The CDR3 sequence is 13 residues long. DNA for the CDR3: TGTGCCAGCAGCTCACCATCACCTTACGAGCAGTACTTC. It specifies CASSSPSPYEQYF.